The present TCR beta chain was sequenced within a study of cytomegalovirus exposure and HLA in healthy donors. Germline assignment: CDR1 SGHRS and CDR2 YFSETQ. The length of the CDR3 is 16 residues. The V and J ends lost 3 bases and 2 bases respectively, with 18 bases between them. TCRdb's copy holds only in-frame clones and misses some; the assay was immunoSEQ multiplex PCR. The data contain around 170,000 clones, 88% of them singletons. This clone was seen a handful of times. The specimen was PBMCs. The receptor was isolated from a man between 18 and 35 years old in good health and CMV-seronegative. The chain uses TRBV5-1 and TRBJ2-7; tentatively, D is TRBD2 (6 bases). The chain's CDR3 is CASSSGGIGAAYEQYF. CDR3 bases: TGCGCCAGCAGCTCTGGGGGGATCGGGGCTGCCTACGAGCAGTACTTC.